This T cell receptor beta chain came from a study of cytomegalovirus exposure and HLA in healthy donors. Study-level points and caveats: When analyzed later, the rates of TCR association showed variation by HLA locus, with DRB1 the most and HLA-C the fewest. In an earlier analysis, about 87% or about 30%: the productive usage of most TCR beta V segments.

This clone was found a few times. Its antigen is unknown. The PCR ran on 60 Vbeta and 13 Jbeta primers. TCRdb's copy holds only in-frame clones and misses some; the assay was immunoSEQ multiplex PCR. The profile shows more than 150,000 clones, around four fifths of them singletons. Trimming removed 0 bases at V and 3 bases at J, with 20 bases between. This CDR3 region has 18 residues. Germline V gene data show CDR1 as KGHSH and CDR2 as LQKENI. The receptor was derived from a woman aged 25-40 years in good health and CMV-seronegative. Sequenced material: PBMCs. This chain joins TRBV18 and TRBJ1-1, with D possibly TRBD1 on 6 matching bases. CDR3 in DNA: TGTGCCAGCTCACCACCGGGGGCTGTAGCCATAGAGGACACTGAAGCTTTCTTT. This translates into CASSPPGAVAIEDTEAFF.